Presented here are 26 T cell receptor beta chains from one specimen sequenced in a study of cytomegalovirus exposure and HLA in healthy donors. Primers: 60 Vbeta forward and 13 Jbeta reverse. The table came from immunoSEQ multiplex PCR; TCRdb's copy has only in-frame clones and leaves some out. The repertoire holds about 160,000 clones, with around 79% as singletons. The material sequenced was PBMCs. These receptors all stem from a human donor in good health.

V is TRBV5-6 and J is TRBJ1-3, with 7 positions matching TRBD1. The length of the CDR3 is 15 residues. The J segment lost 0 bases and the V segment lost 4 bases, leaving 4 bases of the junction unmatched. The germline gives CDR1 SGHDT, CDR2 YYEEEE. CDR3 in DNA: TGTGCCAGCAGCGGGGGGACAGTCTCTGGAAACACCATATATTTT. Protein sequence: CASSGGTVSGNTIYF.

J is TRBJ1-1 and V is TRBV6-1; D gene unclear. V shed 3 bases and J shed 1 base, with 9 bases lying between them. In germline, CDR1 is MNHNS, CDR2 SASEGT. This CDR3 is 14 amino acids long. This chain's CDR3 is CASSDPPGNTEAFF. The CDR3 DNA sequence: TGTGCCAGCAGTGACCCTCCGGGGAACACTGAAGCTTTCTTT.

V is TRBV19 and J is TRBJ2-6; no firm D call. Trimming removed 4 bases from V and 0 bases from J, with 10 bases in between. Germline V CDR1 and CDR2: LNHDA, SQIVND (reference sequence). This CDR3 spans 16 amino acids. CDR3 amino acids: CASSTPTVSGANVLTF. The CDR3 coding sequence is TGTGCCAGTAGTACGCCTACAGTCTCTGGGGCCAACGTCCTGACTTTC.

A few counts support this clone. The J gene is TRBJ2-2, the V gene TRBV4-3, with D possibly matching TRBD1 (6 bases). V gave up 0 bases and J gave up 7 bases, with 12 bases separating them. Per germline, CDR1 LGHNA and CDR2 YSLEER. There are 15 residues in the CDR3. CDR3: CASSQDRGTGGELFF. The DNA of the CDR3 is TGCGCCAGCAGCCAAGATAGGGGGACGGGCGGGGAGCTGTTTTTT.

CDR3 sequence reads: CASSISGYDGYTF. CDR3 nucleotide sequence: TGTGCCAGTAGTATTTCAGGGTATGATGGCTACACCTTC. The rearrangement uses TRBV19 and TRBJ1-2; a weak D match, TRBD1 (5 bases). This CDR3 is 13 amino acids long. Germline V gives CDR1 LNHDA, CDR2 SQIVND (reference sequence). Trimming left V 3 bases short and J 6 bases short, with 11 bases between.

The rearrangement links TRBV27 to TRBJ2-6; no reliable D call. Trimming removed 10 bases at V and 2 bases at J, with 15 bases between. CDR3 length: 15 residues. Germline V CDR1 and CDR2: MNHEY, SMNVEV (reference sequence). DNA of the CDR3: TGTGCCACCACCTCCTGGCCACCTGGGGCCAACGTCCTGACTTTC. Amino acid sequence: CATTSWPPGANVLTF.

The V call is TRBV6-5, the J call TRBJ1-1, with 9 positions matching TRBD1. The CDR3 contains 13 residues. Trimming took 6 bases from V and 3 from J; bases not matched to a gene: 2. Germline CDR1 MNHEY, CDR2 SVGAGI. The CDR3 region has the DNA TGTGCCAGCAGGGACAGGGGACACACTGAAGCTTTCTTT. Translated, it gives CASRDRGHTEAFF.

This clone was detected a few times. The junction differs from germline at one of its ends, possibly a read error. This chain joins TRBV28 and TRBJ1-2, with a weak D call TRBD1 (5 bases). Germline assignment: CDR1 MDHEN and CDR2 SYDVKM. The CDR3 extends over 14 amino acids. The CDR3 DNA sequence: TGTGCCAGCAGTTTAGGAGACAGAAAGGGAGGCTACCCCTTC. Translating it yields CASSLGDRKGGYPF.

The chain joins TRBV4-2 to TRBJ2-2, with TRBD2 matching over 8 bases. Germline values: CDR1 LGHNA, CDR2 YNFKEQ. Unmatched junction bases numbered 16, after V lost 1 base and J lost 6 bases. The CDR3 spans 19 residues. CDR3 in amino acids: CASSQGITGGPRLSGELFF. CDR3 DNA: TGTGCCAGCAGCCAAGGAATAACGGGGGGGCCCCGATTGTCCGGGGAGCTGTTTTTT.

The chain combines TRBV19 with TRBJ2-3; 7 bases agree with TRBD2. The CDR3 contains 17 residues. Germline loops: CDR1 LNHDA, CDR2 SQIVND (reference sequence). Germline trimming cut 3 bases from V and 0 bases from J; bases unmatched to any gene: 9. CDR3 in DNA: TGTGCCAGTAGTATTTTAAGGGGAGCGGGGAGCACAGATACGCAGTATTTT. It codes for CASSILRGAGSTDTQYF.

The chain combines TRBV4-1 with TRBJ2-5, with D tentatively TRBD2 (5 bases). The DNA end favors TRBJ2-7, so the J call may be wrong. The CDR3 has 15 residues. CDR1 is MGHRA, CDR2 YSYEKL, per germline. Here the CDR3 DNA reads TGCGCCAGCAGCCCAATCGGAGGAGGAGCCTACGAGCAGTACTTC. The encoded protein is CASSPIGGGAYEQYF.

In nucleotides, the CDR3 is TGTGCCAGCAGCCACGACAGTTACGAGCAGTACTTC. Residues: CASSHDSYEQYF. J is TRBJ2-5 and V is TRBV25-1; weak D call: TRBD1 (5 bases). The J call is in doubt because the DNA end fits TRBJ2-7 better. CDR1 MGHDK and CDR2 SYGVNS come from the germline V gene. There are 12 residues in the CDR3.

The rearrangement joins TRBV19 to TRBJ1-1; perhaps TRBD1 as D (5 bases). Germline CDR1 is LNHDA and CDR2 is SQIVND (reference sequence). The CDR3 loop spans 13 amino acids. The V end was cut by 2 bases, the J end by 5 bases, with 9 bases between. The CDR3 region has the DNA TGTGCCAGTAGTATATTGGGGGGAACTGAAGCTTTCTTT. Its protein product is CASSILGGTEAFF.

This clone has just a few counts. The chain employs TRBV7-9 and TRBJ1-1, with a tentative D call TRBD1 (5 bases). CDR3 length equals 13 residues. V dropped 5 bases and J dropped 1 base, with 8 bases sitting between them. Per the germline V gene, CDR1 is SEHNR and CDR2 is FQNEAQ (reference sequence). This chain's CDR3 is CASSRQPNTEAFF. CDR3 DNA sequence: TGTGCCAGCAGCCGACAGCCGAACACTGAAGCTTTCTTT.

This clone appeared a single time. J is TRBJ1-3 and V is TRBV7-2; D is uncertain. Germline CDR1 SGHTA, CDR2 FQGNSA. The CDR3 runs 14 residues. The germline V and J ends were trimmed by 1 base and 3 bases, with 7 bases remaining between them. This CDR3 is CASSLGAGGNTIYF. CDR3 in DNA: TGTGCCAGCAGCTTAGGGGCAGGTGGAAACACCATATATTTT. Looking up the rest from reference TRBV7-2 and TRBJ1-3 gives the full variable domain: GAGVSQSPSNKVTEKGKDVELRCDPISGHTALYWYRQSLGQGLEFLIYFQGNSAPDKSGLPSDRFSAERTGGSVSTLTIQRTQQEDSAVYLCASSLGAGGNTIYFGEGSWLTVV.

The rearrangement links TRBV4-2 to TRBJ1-3; D gene unclear. Germline CDR1 reads LGHNA; CDR2 reads YNFKEQ. The CDR3 has 14 residues. V shed 1 base and J shed 3 bases, with 7 bases lying between them. CDR3 residues: CASSQARLGNTIYF. The CDR3 region has the DNA TGTGCCAGCAGCCAAGCTCGTCTTGGAAACACCATATATTTT.

This clone was seen just once. V and J are TRBV6-1 and TRBJ2-3, with 8 nucleotides matching TRBD2. This CDR3 comprises 15 residues. J gave up 3 bases and V 6 bases, and 8 bases lay outside the gene matches. Germline CDR1 MNHNS, CDR2 SASEGT. CDR3 sequence: CASSRRQRETDTQYF. The CDR3 coding sequence is TGTGCCAGCAGCCGCCGCCAGCGGGAGACAGATACGCAGTATTTT.

The J gene is TRBJ2-5, the V gene TRBV7-2; 8 bases map to TRBD2. The CDR3 sequence is 17 residues long. Germline CDR1 is SGHTA and CDR2 is FQGNSA. Trimming took 5 bases from V and 4 from J; bases not matched to a gene: 15. The CDR3 sequence: CASSPLSPAGGLETQYF. CDR3 in DNA: TGTGCCAGCAGCCCCCTTAGCCCGGCGGGGGGATTAGAGACCCAGTACTTC.

The chain employs TRBV16 and TRBJ1-1, with D unresolved. Trimming shortened V by 0 bases and J by 1 base, and 6 bases separated the two germline ends. The germline gives CDR1 KGHSY, CDR2 FQNENV. CDR3 length: 14 residues. CDR3 amino acids: CASSQSTQNTEAFF. CDR3 in DNA: TGTGCCAGCAGCCAATCGACACAGAACACTGAAGCTTTCTTT.

The genes are TRBV15 and TRBJ2-1, with TRBD2 matching 11 bases. V lost 1 base to trimming and J lost 9 bases; unmatched junction nucleotides: 5. CDR1 and CDR2 (germline): LNHNV, YYDKDF (reference sequence). This CDR3 comprises 15 residues. The CDR3 region has the DNA TGTGCCACCAGCAGAGGAGGACTAGCGGGTGCTGAGCAGTTCTTC. It yields the protein CATSRGGLAGAEQFF. The full variable domain, its missing parts supplied by reference TRBV15 and TRBJ2-1, is DAMVIQNPRYQVTQFGKPVTLSCSQTLNHNVMYWYQQKSSQAPKLLFHYYDKDFNNEADTPDNFQSRRPNTSFCFLDIRSPGLGDTAMYLCATSRGGLAGAEQFFGPGTRLTVL.

This clone was detected only once. This chain links TRBV7-2 with TRBJ1-1; perhaps TRBD1 as D (5 bases). Trimming removed 5 bases at V and 0 bases at J, with 13 bases between. The germline V gene encodes CDR1 SGHTA and CDR2 FQGNSA. This CDR3 spans 15 amino acids. CDR3 loop: CASSPRRGVNTEAFF. The CDR3 DNA reads TGTGCCAGCAGCCCTCGACGGGGGGTGAACACTGAAGCTTTCTTT.

In its sample, this clone was seen once. This chain links TRBV7-9 with TRBJ2-2; D is unclear. Trimming cost V 5 bases and J 7 bases, with 11 bases left between them. This CDR3 spans 13 amino acids. Germline-derived CDR1 and CDR2 are SEHNR and FQNEAQ (reference sequence). As DNA, the CDR3 is TGTGCCAGCAGCCCCCCCCAGCGCGGGGAGCTGTTTTTT. This encodes CASSPPQRGELFF.

The CDR3 loop is CASSRYRAGVADTQYF. CDR3 coding DNA: TGCGCCAGCAGCCGATACAGGGCGGGAGTGGCAGATACGCAGTATTTT. The chain combines TRBV4-3 with TRBJ2-3; D may be TRBD2 (7 bases). The CDR3 has 16 residues. The germline V gene has CDR1 LGHNA and CDR2 YSLEER. Deletions cut 4 bases from V and 4 bases from J, with 18 bases between.

This chain connects TRBV18 to TRBJ2-7; TRBD1 is a possible D gene (5 bases). The CDR3 extends over 17 amino acids. The V gene's germline CDR1 is KGHSH and CDR2 LQKENI. V lost 1 base to trimming and J lost 6 bases, with 22 bases between them. CDR3 amino acids: CASSPREVGQGLGEQYF. The CDR3 DNA follows: TGTGCCAGCTCACCACGAGAGGTGGGCCAGGGATTAGGCGAGCAGTACTTC. Variable domain in full (rest from reference TRBV18 and TRBJ2-7): NAGVMQNPRHLVRRRGQEARLRCSPMKGHSHVYWYRQLPEEGLKFMVYLQKENIIDESGMPKERFSAEFPKEGPSILRIQQVVRGDSAAYFCASSPREVGQGLGEQYFGPGTRLTVT.

The rearrangement links TRBV6-5 to TRBJ1-3, with D hard to call. Germline assignment: CDR1 MNHEY and CDR2 SVGAGI. Trimming left V 4 bases short and J 3 bases short, with 10 bases between. CDR3 length: 14 residues. The CDR3 region is CASSLNNFGNTIYF. In nucleotides, the CDR3 is TGTGCCAGCAGTTTGAACAATTTTGGAAACACCATATATTTT.

This clone was seen a single time. V gene TRBV19 combines with J gene TRBJ1-2; no clear D gene. The CDR3 runs to 11 residues. Germline loops: CDR1 LNHDA, CDR2 SQIVND (reference sequence). Deletions cut 7 bases from V and 1 base from J, with 4 bases between. The CDR3 sequence: CASTSNYGYTF. CDR3 nucleotides: TGTGCCAGTACGAGTAACTATGGCTACACCTTC.